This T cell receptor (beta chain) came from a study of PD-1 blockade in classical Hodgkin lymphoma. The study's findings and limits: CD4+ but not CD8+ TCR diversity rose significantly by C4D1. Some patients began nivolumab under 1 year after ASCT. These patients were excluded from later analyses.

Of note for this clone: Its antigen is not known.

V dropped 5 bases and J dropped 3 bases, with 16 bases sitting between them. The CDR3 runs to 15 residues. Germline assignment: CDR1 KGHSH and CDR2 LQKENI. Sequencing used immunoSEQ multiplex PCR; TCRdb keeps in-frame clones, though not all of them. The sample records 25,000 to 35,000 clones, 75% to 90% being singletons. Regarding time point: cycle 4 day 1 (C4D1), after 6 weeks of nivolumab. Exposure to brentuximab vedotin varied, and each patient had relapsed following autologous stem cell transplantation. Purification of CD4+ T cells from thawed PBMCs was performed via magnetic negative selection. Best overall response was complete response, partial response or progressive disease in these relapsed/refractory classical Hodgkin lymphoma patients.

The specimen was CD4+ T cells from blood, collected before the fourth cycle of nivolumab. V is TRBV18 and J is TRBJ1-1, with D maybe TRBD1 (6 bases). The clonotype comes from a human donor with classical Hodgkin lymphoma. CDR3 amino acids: CASSSLEGVDTEAFF. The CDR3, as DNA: TGTGCCAGCTCATCTCTGGAGGGGGTGGACACTGAAGCTTTCTTT.